One sample yielded the 18 T cell receptor beta chains listed below, sequenced in a study of cytomegalovirus exposure and HLA in healthy donors. The PCR employed 60 Vbeta primers together with 13 Jbeta primers. Produced via immunoSEQ multiplex PCR; TCRdb's table is partial and in-frame only. The sample lists over 120,000 clones; approximately 79% were seen once. Sequences were obtained from PBMCs. The receptor source for this set is a woman younger than 45 in good health and CMV-seronegative.

The chain carries TRBV27 and TRBJ2-7; 9 nucleotides line up with TRBD2. The germline gives CDR1 MNHEY, CDR2 SMNVEV (reference sequence). CDR3 length equals 15 residues. J was trimmed by 2 bases and V by 3 bases; bases with no gene match: 5. CDR3 protein: CASSLTRGRAYEQYF. The CDR3 region has the DNA TGTGCCAGCAGTTTGACCCGCGGGAGGGCCTACGAGCAGTACTTC.

V usage is TRBV7-8 and J usage is TRBJ2-7, with D possibly being TRBD2 (5 bases). V shed 8 bases and J shed 0 bases, with 11 bases lying between them. Germline loops: CDR1 SGHVS, CDR2 FQNEAQ. The CDR3 has 13 residues. The CDR3 is CASSVGSSYEQYF. The CDR3 bases are TGTGCCAGCTCCGTAGGGAGCTCCTACGAGCAGTACTTC.

The V gene is TRBV11-2, the J gene TRBJ2-7, with 7 bases identical to TRBD1. V shed 5 bases, J shed 1 base, and the junction held 5 bases outside the gene matches. This CDR3 comprises 14 residues. Germline CDR1 SGHAT, CDR2 FQNNGV. The CDR3: CASSLRDRSYEQYF. CDR3 DNA: TGTGCCAGCAGCCTCCGGGACAGATCCTACGAGCAGTACTTC.

This chain uses TRBV5-4 with TRBJ2-5; a weak D match, TRBD1 (5 bases). The CDR3 spans 14 residues. CDR1 SGHNT and CDR2 YYREEE come from the germline V gene (reference sequence). Trimming took off 4 bases at V and 6 bases at J, with 16 bases between the two ends. CDR3 amino acids: CASSPTVGLKTQYF. DNA for the CDR3: TGTGCCAGCAGCCCCACGGTGGGGCTGAAGACCCAGTACTTC.

This chain joins TRBV6-1 and TRBJ1-3, with D tentatively TRBD1 (6 bases). V was trimmed by 0 bases and J by 6 bases, leaving 15 bases between them. This CDR3 has 16 amino acids. CDR1 and CDR2 (germline): MNHNS, SASEGT. The CDR3 is CASSEARGARENTIYF. The CDR3 bases are TGTGCCAGCAGTGAAGCGCGGGGGGCGCGAGAAAACACCATATATTTT.

This clone was seen a handful of times. The chain has TRBV2 and TRBJ1-5; TRBD1 aligns across 7 bases. There are 15 residues in the CDR3. Unmatched junction bases numbered 7, after V lost 8 bases and J lost 0 bases. Germline V gene lookup returns CDR1 SNHLY and CDR2 FYNNEI. As DNA, the CDR3 is TGTGCCAGCGTCTTGGACAGGTATAGCAATCAGCCCCAGCATTTT. The encoded protein is CASVLDRYSNQPQHF.

The V gene is TRBV5-6, the J gene TRBJ2-3; possible D gene TRBD2, 6 bases. Trimming shortened V by 2 bases and J by 2 bases, and 12 bases separated the two germline ends. Germline V gene sequence: CDR1 SGHDT, CDR2 YYEEEE. The CDR3 covers 15 residues. The CDR3 DNA reads as TGTGCCAGCAGCTTTGGCGGGACTTCCACAGATACGCAGTATTTT. Residues: CASSFGGTSTDTQYF. The complete variable domain, with remaining parts taken from reference TRBV5-6 and TRBJ2-3, reads DAGVTQSPTHLIKTRGQQVTLRCSPKSGHDTVSWYQQALGQGPQFIFQYYEEEERQRGNFPDRFSGHQFPNYSSELNVNALLLGDSALYLCASSFGGTSTDTQYFGPGTRLTVL.

This clone was observed once. The CDR3 sequence: CASSLRETNEKLFF. The CDR3 DNA reads as TGTGCCAGCAGCTTAAGGGAGACTAATGAAAAACTGTTTTTT. J is TRBJ1-4 and V is TRBV7-8; no definite D call. The V gene lost 2 bases and the J gene lost 2 bases, with 6 bases spanning the gap. CDR3 length equals 14 residues. Germline CDR1 and CDR2: SGHVS and FQNEAQ.

The J gene is TRBJ2-3, the V gene TRBV6-6; 11 bases are shared with TRBD2. This CDR3 comprises 14 residues. V shed 4 bases, J shed 9 bases, and the junction held 6 bases outside the gene matches. CDR1 is MNHNY, CDR2 SVGAGI, per germline (reference sequence). CDR3 loop: CASSSGTSGVTQYF. CDR3 coding DNA: TGTGCCAGCAGTTCGGGGACTAGCGGAGTAACGCAGTATTTT.

The chain recombines TRBV29-1 with TRBJ2-3, with no clear D. The CDR3 consists of 14 residues. The V gene lost 7 bases and the J gene lost 0 bases, with 14 bases spanning the gap. Germline V lookup: CDR1 SQVTM, CDR2 ANQGSEA. The CDR3 loop reads CSAPRLVSTDTQYF. The CDR3 coding sequence is TGCAGCGCCCCGAGACTGGTTAGCACAGATACGCAGTATTTT.

The CDR3 bases are TGCGCCAGCAGCCAAGATCCCAGCGGGGGATACACCGGGGAGCTGTTTTTT. This sequence encodes CASSQDPSGGYTGELFF. The chain uses TRBV4-1 and TRBJ2-2; 8 bases are shared with TRBD2. Germline V gene sequence: CDR1 MGHRA, CDR2 YSYEKL. CDR3 length: 17 amino acids. Trimming took 0 bases from V and 3 from J; bases not matched to a gene: 6.

The table lists this clone with a few counts. The chain joins TRBV9 to TRBJ1-4; D is possibly TRBD1 (6 bases). The CDR3 consists of 15 residues. Germline CDR1 SGDLS, CDR2 YYNGEE. V was cut by 0 bases and J by 5 bases, with 11 bases left in between. Here the CDR3 reads CASSVAGRGNEKLFF. The CDR3 region has the DNA TGTGCCAGCAGCGTAGCTGGTAGGGGGAATGAAAAACTGTTTTTT.

The chain joins TRBV19 to TRBJ2-1; D unresolved. Trimming removed 10 bases from V and 0 bases from J, with 16 bases in between. CDR1 and CDR2 from the germline V gene are LNHDA and SQIVND (reference sequence). There are 15 residues in the CDR3. CDR3 DNA: TGTGCCACCACGGAGAGGCTAAGCTCCTACAATGAGCAGTTCTTC. It translates to CATTERLSSYNEQFF.

A few counts support this clone. The CDR3 region is CASSPGTGIYEQYF. In DNA, the CDR3 is TGTGCCAGCAGTCCCGGGACAGGGATCTACGAGCAGTACTTC. This chain joins TRBV2 and TRBJ2-7, with 9 bases identical to TRBD1. From germline, CDR1 is SNHLY and CDR2 FYNNEI. The CDR3 length is 14 residues. J gave up 3 bases and V 5 bases, and 5 bases lay outside the gene matches.

The rearrangement joins TRBV7-9 to TRBJ2-5; 10 positions match TRBD1. Germline loops: CDR1 SEHNR, CDR2 FQNEAQ (reference sequence). This CDR3 has 16 residues. V lost 5 bases, J lost 6 bases, and 12 bases stayed unmatched. The CDR3 sequence: CASSPAGTGDRKTQYF. The CDR3 DNA reads TGTGCCAGCAGCCCCGCCGGGACAGGGGACCGGAAGACCCAGTACTTC.

The chain links TRBV30 to TRBJ2-1; tentatively, D is TRBD1 (6 bases). Germline CDR1 is GTSNPN and CDR2 is SVGIG (reference sequence). V was shortened by 5 bases and J by 4 bases, with 21 bases between the two germline ends. This CDR3 is built from 16 residues. Here the CDR3 DNA reads TGTGCCTGGTCCCTTAGGGACACGGAGCCTTACAATGAGCAGTTCTTC. Translation: CAWSLRDTEPYNEQFF.

The chain combines TRBV7-9 with TRBJ2-3; D is possibly TRBD2 (6 bases). V dropped 5 bases and J dropped 5 bases, with 14 bases sitting between them. CDR3 length: 14 residues. In germline, CDR1 is SEHNR, CDR2 FQNEAQ (reference sequence). CDR3: CASSPGLRVDTQYF. In DNA, the CDR3 is TGTGCCAGCAGCCCGGGACTCCGCGTAGATACGCAGTATTTT.

The chain combines TRBV19 with TRBJ2-1, with 9 bases fitting TRBD2. The germline V gene has CDR1 LNHDA and CDR2 SQIVND (reference sequence). This CDR3 region has 16 residues. The J segment lost 4 bases and the V segment lost 0 bases, leaving 4 bases of the junction unmatched. CDR3 region: CASSIEAGGLYNEQFF. The CDR3 DNA reads TGTGCCAGTAGTATAGAGGCGGGAGGGCTGTACAATGAGCAGTTCTTC.